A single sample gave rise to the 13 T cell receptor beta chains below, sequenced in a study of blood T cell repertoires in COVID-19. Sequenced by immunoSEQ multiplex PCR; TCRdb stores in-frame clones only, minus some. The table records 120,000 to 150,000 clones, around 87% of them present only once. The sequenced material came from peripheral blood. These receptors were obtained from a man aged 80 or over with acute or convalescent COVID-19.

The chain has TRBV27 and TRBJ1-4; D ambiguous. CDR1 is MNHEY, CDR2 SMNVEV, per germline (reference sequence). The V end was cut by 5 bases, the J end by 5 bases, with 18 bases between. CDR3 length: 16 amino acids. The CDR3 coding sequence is TGTGCCAGCAGTCCCGGGCGGAGGGCACGGAATGAAAAACTGTTTTTT. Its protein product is CASSPGRRARNEKLFF.

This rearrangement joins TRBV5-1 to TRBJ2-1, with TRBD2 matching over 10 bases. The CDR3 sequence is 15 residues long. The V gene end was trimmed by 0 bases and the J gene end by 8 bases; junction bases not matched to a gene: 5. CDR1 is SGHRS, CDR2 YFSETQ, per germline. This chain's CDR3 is CASSLDLAGVYEQFF. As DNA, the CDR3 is TGCGCCAGCAGCTTGGATCTAGCGGGAGTGTATGAGCAGTTCTTC.

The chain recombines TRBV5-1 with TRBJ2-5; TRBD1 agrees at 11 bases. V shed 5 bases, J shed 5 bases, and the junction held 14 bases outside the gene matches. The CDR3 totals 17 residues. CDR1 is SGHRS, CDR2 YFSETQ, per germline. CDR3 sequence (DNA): TGCGCCAGCAGACCCGATGGGACAGGGGGGAAGCGGGAGACCCAGTACTTC. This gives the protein CASRPDGTGGKRETQYF. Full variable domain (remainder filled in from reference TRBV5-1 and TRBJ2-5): KAGVTQTPRYLIKTRGQQVTLSCSPISGHRSVSWYQQTPGQGLQFLFEYFSETQRNKGNFPGRFSGRQFSNSRSEMNVSTLELGDSALYLCASRPDGTGGKRETQYFGPGTRLLVL.

The DNA of the CDR3 is TGTGCCAGCAGACGCCGGGACAGGATAATTAACAATGAGCAGTTCTTC. This translates into CASRRRDRIINNEQFF. The chain combines TRBV2 with TRBJ2-1; 8 bases align to TRBD1. Germline CDR1 and CDR2: SNHLY and FYNNEI. This CDR3 has 16 amino acids. Losses at the gene ends were 6 bases for V and 5 bases for J; bases not matched to a gene: 12.

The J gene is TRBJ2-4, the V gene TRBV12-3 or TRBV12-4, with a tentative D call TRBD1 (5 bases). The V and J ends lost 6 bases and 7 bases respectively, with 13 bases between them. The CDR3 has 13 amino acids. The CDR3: CASSPAGLNIQYF. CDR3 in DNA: TGTGCCAGCAGCCCCGCAGGGTTGAACATTCAGTACTTC.

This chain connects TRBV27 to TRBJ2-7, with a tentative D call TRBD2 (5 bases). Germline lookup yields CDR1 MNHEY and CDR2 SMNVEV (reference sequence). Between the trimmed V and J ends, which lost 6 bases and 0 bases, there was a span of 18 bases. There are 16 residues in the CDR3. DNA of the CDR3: TGTGCCAGCAGCTATGGGCGGGTCCCCGGCTCCTACGAGCAGTACTTC. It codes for CASSYGRVPGSYEQYF.

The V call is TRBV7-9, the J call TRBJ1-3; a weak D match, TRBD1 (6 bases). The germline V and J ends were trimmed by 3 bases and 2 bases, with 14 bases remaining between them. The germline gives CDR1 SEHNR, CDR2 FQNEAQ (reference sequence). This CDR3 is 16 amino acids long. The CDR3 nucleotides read TGTGCCAGCAGCTTCAGACAGGTCCCCCCTGGAAACACCATATATTTT. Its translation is CASSFRQVPPGNTIYF.

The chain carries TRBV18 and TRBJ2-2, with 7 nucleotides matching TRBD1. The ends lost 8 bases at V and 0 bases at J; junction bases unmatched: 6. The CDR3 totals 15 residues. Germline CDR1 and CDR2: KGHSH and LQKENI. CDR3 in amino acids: CASAKGQSNTGELFF. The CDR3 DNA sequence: TGTGCCAGCGCCAAGGGACAGTCGAACACCGGGGAGCTGTTTTTT.

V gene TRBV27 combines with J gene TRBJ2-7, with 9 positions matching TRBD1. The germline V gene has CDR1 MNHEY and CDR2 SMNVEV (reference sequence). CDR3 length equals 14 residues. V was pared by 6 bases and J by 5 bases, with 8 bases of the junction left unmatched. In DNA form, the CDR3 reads TGTGCCAGCAGATATACAGGGGGCTATAACGAGCAGTACTTC. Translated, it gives CASRYTGGYNEQYF.

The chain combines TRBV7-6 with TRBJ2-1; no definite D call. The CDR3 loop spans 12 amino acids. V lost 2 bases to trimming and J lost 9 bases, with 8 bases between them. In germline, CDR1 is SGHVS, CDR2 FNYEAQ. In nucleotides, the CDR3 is TGTGCCAGCAGCTTAAATTACGGTGAGCAGTTCTTC. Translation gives CASSLNYGEQFF.

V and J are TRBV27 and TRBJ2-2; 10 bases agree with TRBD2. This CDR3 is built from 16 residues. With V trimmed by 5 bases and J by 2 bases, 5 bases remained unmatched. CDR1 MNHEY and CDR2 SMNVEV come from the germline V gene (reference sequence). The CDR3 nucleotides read TGTGCCAGCAGTAAGGGACTAGCGACTAACACCGGGGAGCTGTTTTTT. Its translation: CASSKGLATNTGELFF.

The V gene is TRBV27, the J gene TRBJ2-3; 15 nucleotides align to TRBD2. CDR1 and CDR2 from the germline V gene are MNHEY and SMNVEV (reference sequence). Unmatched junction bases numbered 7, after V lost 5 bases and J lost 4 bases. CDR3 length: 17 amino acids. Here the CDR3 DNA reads TGTGCCAGCAGTCGGACTAGCGGGAGGGCCGGAGCAGATACGCAGTATTTT. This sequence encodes CASSRTSGRAGADTQYF.

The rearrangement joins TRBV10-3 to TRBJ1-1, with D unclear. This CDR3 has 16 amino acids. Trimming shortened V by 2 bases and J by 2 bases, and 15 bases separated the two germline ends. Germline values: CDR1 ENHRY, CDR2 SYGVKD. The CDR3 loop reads CAISEASGFGNTEAFF. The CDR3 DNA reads TGTGCCATCAGTGAGGCTTCAGGTTTTGGTAACACTGAAGCTTTCTTT.